The rows below give T cell receptor beta chains drawn from one sample of a study of blood T cell repertoires in COVID-19. Assay used: immunoSEQ multiplex PCR; TCRdb lists only in-frame clones, some missing. The sample includes over 65,000 clones, 90% of them seen just once. Sequenced sample: peripheral blood. Receptors were obtained from a human donor in a cohort sampled during active COVID-19. CDR3s include the opening cysteine and the closing phenylalanine or tryptophan.

TRBV5-1,TRBJ1-4,CASSFGGPGQGARRNEKLFF
TRBV11-2,TRBJ2-1,CASSVGIAQSYNEQFF
TRBV19,TRBJ2-7,CASSGRQGNPPYEQYF
TRBV6-5,TRBJ2-7,CASSPYGGGETEQYF
TRBV6-5,TRBJ1-5,CASSSGGNQPQHF
TRBV19,TRBJ2-3,CASSIGRVTDTQYF
TRBV12-3/TRBV12-4,TRBJ1-2,CASSLIPGGGYTF
TRBV7-9,TRBJ2-1,CASTQGEYNEQFF
TRBV6-5,TRBJ1-2,CASREEGTYGYTF
TRBV5-1,TRBJ2-2,CASSLATGNTGELFF
TRBV6-5,TRBJ2-7,CASGREIYEQYF
TRBV6-5,TRBJ2-6,CASIAHSGANVLTF
TRBV6-2/TRBV6-3,TRBJ1-5,CASSHGPRGASNQPQHF
TRBV5-6,TRBJ2-5,CASSLGGQGTETQYF
TRBV5-1,TRBJ1-5,CASSLDSGVQPQHF
TRBV14,TRBJ2-3,CASSPTPDGGTQYF
TRBV7-2,TRBJ2-1,CASSSSTVADEQFF
TRBV5-1,TRBJ2-7,CASSFGTGSYEQYF
TRBV7-8,TRBJ1-5,CASSSQTGGSNQPQHF
TRBV28,TRBJ2-5,CASRSTIETQYF
TRBV6-5,TRBJ1-1,CASSPGTGNTEAFF
TRBV19,TRBJ2-2,CASSIQGANTGELFF
TRBV24-1,TRBJ2-3,CATSDASGEDTDTQYF
TRBV5-4,TRBJ2-7,CASSATGGYEQYF
TRBV27,TRBJ2-5,CASQPGTSGGKETQYF
TRBV28,TRBJ2-1,CASSPGTSGEQFF
TRBV28,TRBJ2-6,CASSFQGTGANVLTF
TRBV7-8,TRBJ2-7,CASSLELGLVPYEQYF